This T cell receptor beta chain was identified during a study of T cell responses to AZD1222 COVID-19 vaccine. Findings of the study overall: Repertoire sampling occurred only after the peak T cell response.

Details on this clone: The antigen is unknown.

The germline gives CDR1 SGHKS, CDR2 YYEKEE (reference sequence). The CDR3 contains 14 residues. V lost 5 bases and J lost 3, with 15 bases in between. The data were produced by immunoSEQ multiplex PCR, yet TCRdb's version contains in-frame clones alone and is incomplete. The repertoire holds roughly 150,000 clones, around nine tenths seen once, with more than 1.4% in the top ten. This sequence was found in an adult in good health. Sequences were derived from peripheral blood, sampled on day 0 of AZD1222 vaccination. The chain carries TRBV5-5 and TRBJ2-7, with D perhaps TRBD1 (5 bases). CDR3 sequence: CASRGQWQGYEQYF. The CDR3, as DNA: TGTGCCAGCAGAGGGCAATGGCAGGGCTACGAGCAGTACTTC.